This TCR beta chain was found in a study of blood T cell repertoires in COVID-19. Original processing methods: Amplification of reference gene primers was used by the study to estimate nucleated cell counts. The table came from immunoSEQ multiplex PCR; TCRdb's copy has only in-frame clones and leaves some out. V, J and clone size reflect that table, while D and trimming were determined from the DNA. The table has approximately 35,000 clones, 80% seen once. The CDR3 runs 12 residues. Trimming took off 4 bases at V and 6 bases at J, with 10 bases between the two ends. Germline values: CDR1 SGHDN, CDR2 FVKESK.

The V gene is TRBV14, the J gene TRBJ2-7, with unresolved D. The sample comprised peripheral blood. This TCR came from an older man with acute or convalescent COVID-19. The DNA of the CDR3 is TGTGCCAGCAGCCCCCTGAGCTCCGAGCAGTACTTC. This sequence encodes CASSPLSSEQYF.